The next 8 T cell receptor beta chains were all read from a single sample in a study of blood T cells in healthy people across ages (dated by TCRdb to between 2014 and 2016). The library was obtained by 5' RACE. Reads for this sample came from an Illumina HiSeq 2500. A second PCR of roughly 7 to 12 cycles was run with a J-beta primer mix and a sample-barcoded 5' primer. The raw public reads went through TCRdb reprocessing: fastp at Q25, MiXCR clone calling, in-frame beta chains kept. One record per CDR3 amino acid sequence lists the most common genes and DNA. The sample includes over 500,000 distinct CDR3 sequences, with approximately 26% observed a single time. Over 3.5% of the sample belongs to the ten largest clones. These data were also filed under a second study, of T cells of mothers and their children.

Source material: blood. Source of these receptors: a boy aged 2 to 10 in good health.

CDR3 in amino acids: CASSFLGEQYF. As DNA, the CDR3 is TGTGCCAGCAGTTTCCTTGGCGAGCAGTACTTC. The rearrangement links TRBV6-5 to TRBJ2-7; D uncertain. This CDR3 has 11 residues. Germline CDR1 and CDR2: MNHEY and SVGAGI. Trimming removed 4 bases at V and 6 bases at J, with 7 bases between.

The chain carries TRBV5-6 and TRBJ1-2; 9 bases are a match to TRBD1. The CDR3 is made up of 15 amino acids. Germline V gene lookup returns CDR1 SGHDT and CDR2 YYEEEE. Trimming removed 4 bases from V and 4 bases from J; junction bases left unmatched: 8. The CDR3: CASSIRDRVPYGYTF. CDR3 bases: TGTGCCAGCAGCATCCGGGACAGGGTCCCCTATGGCTACACCTTC.

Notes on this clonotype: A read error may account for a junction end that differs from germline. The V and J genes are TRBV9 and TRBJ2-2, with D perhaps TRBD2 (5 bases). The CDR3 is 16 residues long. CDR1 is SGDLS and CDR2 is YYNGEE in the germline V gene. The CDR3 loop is CASSVGGAGNTGELFF. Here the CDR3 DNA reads TGTGCCAGCAGCGTAGGTGGAGCCGGGAACACTGGGGAGCTGTTTTTT.

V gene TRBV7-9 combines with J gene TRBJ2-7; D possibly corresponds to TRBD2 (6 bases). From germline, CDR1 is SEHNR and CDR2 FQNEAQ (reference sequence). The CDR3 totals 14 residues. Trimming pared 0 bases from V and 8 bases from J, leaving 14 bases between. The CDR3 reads CASSLASGNLQQYF. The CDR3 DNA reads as TGTGCCAGCAGCTTAGCTAGCGGAAACCTCCAGCAGTACTTC.

CDR3 bases: TGTGCCAGCAGCCCCGGGACCCCCGGGACGCAGTTCTTC. It translates to CASSPGTPGTQFF. The V call is TRBV5-4, the J call TRBJ2-1; D may match TRBD1 or TRBD2 (5 bases each). This CDR3 spans 13 amino acids. Per the germline V gene, CDR1 is SGHNT and CDR2 is YYREEE (reference sequence). V was pared by 4 bases and J by 12 bases, with 17 bases between.

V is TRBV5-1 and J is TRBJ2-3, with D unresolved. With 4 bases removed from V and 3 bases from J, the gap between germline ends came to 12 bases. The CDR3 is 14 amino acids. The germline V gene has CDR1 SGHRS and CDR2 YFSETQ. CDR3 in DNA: TGCGCCAGCAGCGCCGAACGACTGACAGATACGCAGTATTTT. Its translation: CASSAERLTDTQYF.

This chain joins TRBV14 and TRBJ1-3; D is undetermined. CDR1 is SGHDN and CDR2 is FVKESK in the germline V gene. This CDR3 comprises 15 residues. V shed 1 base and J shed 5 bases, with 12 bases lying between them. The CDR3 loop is CASSQVGSRRNTIYF. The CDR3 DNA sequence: TGTGCCAGCAGCCAAGTGGGCAGCAGAAGAAACACCATATATTTT.

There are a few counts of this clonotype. The CDR3: CASSFRGQGACEQYF. The DNA of the CDR3 is TGTGCCAGCAGCTTTAGGGGACAGGGGGCTTGCGAGCAGTACTTC. The gene calls are TRBV7-2 and TRBJ2-5; 12 nucleotides line up with TRBD1. The J call may be incorrect, as the DNA end agrees better with TRBJ2-7. The germline V gene encodes CDR1 SGHTA and CDR2 FQGNSA. The CDR3 has 15 residues.